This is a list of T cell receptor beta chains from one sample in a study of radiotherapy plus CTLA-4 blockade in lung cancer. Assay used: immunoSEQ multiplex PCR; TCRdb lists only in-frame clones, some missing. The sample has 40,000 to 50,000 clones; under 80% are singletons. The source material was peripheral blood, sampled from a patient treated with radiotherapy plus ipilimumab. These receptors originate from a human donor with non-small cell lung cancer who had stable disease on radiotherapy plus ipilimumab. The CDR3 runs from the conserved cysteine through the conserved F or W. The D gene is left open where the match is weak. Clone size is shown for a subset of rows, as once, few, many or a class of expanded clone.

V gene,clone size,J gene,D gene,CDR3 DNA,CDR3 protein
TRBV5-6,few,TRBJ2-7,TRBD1,TGTGCCAGCAGCTTGGTAGGACAGGGGGTGGTCGAGCAGTACTTC,CASSLVGQGVVEQYF
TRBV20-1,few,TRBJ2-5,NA,TGCAGTGCTAGAGCGCAAGAGACCCAGTACTTC,CSARAQETQYF
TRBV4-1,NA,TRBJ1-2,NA,TGCGCCAGCAGCCAAGATCAGGGGCCTAACTACACCTTC,CASSQDQGPNYTF
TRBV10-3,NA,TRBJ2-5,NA,TGTGCCACCTCGGCGGAGAACCAAGAGACCCAGTACTTC,CATSAENQETQYF
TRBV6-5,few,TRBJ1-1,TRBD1,TGTGCCAGCAGAAGTACAGGGGTCTGGACTGAAGCTTTCTTT,CASRSTGVWTEAFF
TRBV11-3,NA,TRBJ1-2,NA,TGTGCCAGCAGTAATACGTCCGGGACAACTGGGAATGGCTACACCTTC,CASSNTSGTTGNGYTF
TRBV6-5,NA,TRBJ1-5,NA,TGTGCCAGCAGTTACTACAAGAATCAGCCCCAGCATTTT,CASSYYKNQPQHF
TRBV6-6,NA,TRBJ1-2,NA,TGTGCCAGCAGGCCTCAGAGGAGGAATGGCTACACCTTC,CASRPQRRNGYTF
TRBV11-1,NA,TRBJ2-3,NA,TGTGCCAGCAGCCTGAGCAGGGATAGCACAGATACGCAGTATTTT,CASSLSRDSTDTQYF
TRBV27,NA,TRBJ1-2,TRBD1,TGTGCCAGCAGGACGACAGGGAACTATGGCTACACCTTC,CASRTTGNYGYTF
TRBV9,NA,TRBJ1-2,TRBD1,TGTGCCAGCAGCGTAAATGTAAGAGGGGGCGCAGGCTACACCTTC,CASSVNVRGGAGYTF
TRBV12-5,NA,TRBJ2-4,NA,TGTGCTAGTGGTTTGTCGGGATCCAAAAACATTCAGTACTTC,CASGLSGSKNIQYF
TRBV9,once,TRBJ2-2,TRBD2,TGTGCCAGCAGCGTTCCTGGGGGGGTTAACACCGGGGAGCTGTTTTTT,CASSVPGGVNTGELFF
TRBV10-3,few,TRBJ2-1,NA,TGTGCCATCAGTGAGGGCATGAACAATGAGCAGTTCTTC,CAISEGMNNEQFF
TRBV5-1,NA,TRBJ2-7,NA,TGCGCCAGCAGGTTGTCCACAGGAGAGTCCTACGAGCAGTACTTC,CASRLSTGESYEQYF